This T cell receptor beta chain was captured by sequencing in a study of blood T cell repertoires in COVID-19. Whole-study context: From T cells, B-cell-depleted T cells, or PBMCs came the material, which was cDNA or gDNA.

Study processing details: Using reference gene primer amplification, nucleated cell counts were estimated. The data were produced by immunoSEQ multiplex PCR, yet TCRdb's version contains in-frame clones alone and is incomplete. Clone size and the V and J calls come from that table; the DNA yielded D and trimming. This repertoire shows roughly 180,000 clones, 60% to 85% found once; its top ten account for more than 6.5%. Sequencing was done on a sample of peripheral blood. The TCR originated in a woman aged 55-75 years with COVID-19, enrolled during active disease.

This CDR3 reads CASSQDPAGPNTEAFF. The CDR3 DNA reads TGCGCCAGCAGCCAAGATCCCGCAGGTCCGAACACTGAAGCTTTCTTT. This chain joins TRBV4-1 and TRBJ1-1; no firm D call. This CDR3 spans 16 amino acids. CDR1 and CDR2 from the germline V gene are MGHRA and YSYEKL. V was shortened by 0 bases and J by 1 base, with 12 bases between the two germline ends.